This passage covers 25 T cell receptor beta chains from one sample sequenced in a study of blood T cell repertoires in COVID-19. TCRdb keeps only in-frame clones here, not all; method: immunoSEQ multiplex PCR. The table records over 100,000 clones, 84% of them present only once. Material: peripheral blood. The receptor set was obtained from a human donor in a cohort sampled during active COVID-19.

This rearrangement joins TRBV7-9 to TRBJ1-2; D not certain. Germline V gene sequence: CDR1 SEHNR, CDR2 FQNEAQ (reference sequence). CDR3 size: 16 residues. V lost 4 bases, J lost 2 bases, and 17 bases lay in between. CDR3 in amino acids: CASSSSPGRRNYGYTF. CDR3 bases: TGTGCCAGCAGCTCAAGTCCAGGCCGCAGGAACTATGGCTACACCTTC.

This clone was observed a few times. This chain joins TRBV5-1 and TRBJ2-7, with 9 bases matching TRBD2. The CDR3 has 15 residues. Germline-derived CDR1 and CDR2 are SGHRS and YFSETQ. The V gene end was trimmed by 0 bases and the J gene end by 4 bases; junction bases not matched to a gene: 5. The CDR3 nucleotides read TGCGCCAGCAGCTTGGCCAGCGGGGGGTATTACGAGCAGTACTTC. Translating gives CASSLASGGYYEQYF.

V is TRBV7-9 and J is TRBJ2-7, with D maybe TRBD2 (6 bases). CDR1 is SEHNR and CDR2 is FQNEAQ in the germline V gene (reference sequence). Trimming removed 2 bases from V and 6 bases from J, with 17 bases in between. The length of the CDR3 is 15 residues. CDR3 sequence reads: CASSLNNPGVVEQYF. CDR3 nucleotide sequence: TGTGCCAGCAGCTTAAATAATCCGGGGGTTGTCGAGCAGTACTTC.

The CDR3: CATSRPGGNQPQHF. DNA of the CDR3: TGTGCCACCAGCAGACCGGGAGGCAATCAGCCCCAGCATTTT. The rearrangement links TRBV15 to TRBJ1-5, with D hard to call. Germline CDR1 LNHNV, CDR2 YYDKDF (reference sequence). The CDR3 runs to 14 residues. V dropped 2 bases and J dropped 2 bases, with 7 bases sitting between them.

The rearrangement uses TRBV19 and TRBJ1-1; 10 positions match TRBD1. After removal of 7 bases from V and 7 bases from J, the junction contained 9 bases not matched to a gene. Germline loops: CDR1 LNHDA, CDR2 SQIVND (reference sequence). The CDR3 has 14 amino acids. CDR3 sequence: CASTRDRGKYEAFF. The CDR3 region has the DNA TGTGCCAGTACCAGGGACAGGGGAAAATATGAAGCTTTCTTT.

The rearrangement joins TRBV28 to TRBJ1-1, with 9 bases fitting TRBD1. CDR1 MDHEN and CDR2 SYDVKM come from the germline V gene. V was clipped by 0 bases and J by 5 bases; unmatched bases: 4. This CDR3 is 15 amino acids long. The CDR3 spells CASSLWGTGRTEAFF. The CDR3 DNA is TGTGCCAGCAGTTTATGGGGGACAGGGAGGACTGAAGCTTTCTTT.

The chain's CDR3 is CASSLATSGTRTGELFF. CDR3 bases: TGTGCCAGCAGCCTTGCGACTAGCGGCACGCGCACCGGGGAGCTGTTTTTT. V usage is TRBV7-8 and J usage is TRBJ2-2; 9 nucleotides align to TRBD2. The CDR3 has 17 residues. V lost 5 bases and J lost 4; bases outside the gene matches: 11. CDR1 is SGHVS, CDR2 FQNEAQ, per germline.

The J gene is TRBJ2-2, the V gene TRBV7-8; no reliable D call. With 1 base removed from V and 4 bases from J, the gap between germline ends came to 4 bases. The CDR3 sequence is 13 residues long. Germline CDR1 SGHVS, CDR2 FQNEAQ. This CDR3 is CASSLVATGELFF. The CDR3, as DNA: TGTGCCAGCAGCTTAGTGGCCACCGGGGAGCTGTTTTTT.

The chain joins TRBV9 to TRBJ2-5; the match to TRBD2 covers 12 bases. The CDR3 has 16 amino acids. The ends lost 4 bases at V and 4 bases at J; junction bases unmatched: 8. Looked up from germline, CDR1 is SGDLS and CDR2 is YYNGEE. The CDR3 region is CASSPSASGGGETQYF. Here the CDR3 DNA reads TGTGCCAGCAGCCCCAGTGCTAGCGGGGGGGGAGAGACCCAGTACTTC.

V and J are TRBV5-6 and TRBJ2-1; possible D gene TRBD2, 5 bases. V gave up 2 bases and J gave up 4 bases, with 10 bases separating them. Germline V gene sequence: CDR1 SGHDT, CDR2 YYEEEE. The CDR3 runs to 14 residues. The CDR3 nucleotides read TGTGCCAGCAGCTTAAGCGGCCGATACAATGAGCAGTTCTTC. This codes for CASSLSGRYNEQFF.

This clone appeared a single time. The CDR3 loop is CASSSNYNYGYTF. The CDR3 region has the DNA TGTGCCAGCAGCTCCAACTATAACTATGGCTACACCTTC. The chain combines TRBV7-2 with TRBJ1-2; the D is unclear. Germline CDR1 SGHTA, CDR2 FQGNSA. Between the trimmed V and J ends, which lost 4 bases and 1 base, there was a span of 7 bases. This CDR3 spans 13 amino acids. Filled out from reference TRBV7-2 and TRBJ1-2, the complete variable domain reads GAGVSQSPSNKVTEKGKDVELRCDPISGHTALYWYRQSLGQGLEFLIYFQGNSAPDKSGLPSDRFSAERTGGSVSTLTIQRTQQEDSAVYLCASSSNYNYGYTFGSGTRLTVV.

V usage is TRBV4-1 and J usage is TRBJ2-3; 9 nucleotides line up with TRBD2. CDR1 is MGHRA and CDR2 is YSYEKL in the germline V gene. Unmatched junction bases numbered 6, after V lost 0 bases and J lost 2 bases. The CDR3 loop spans 17 amino acids. CDR3: CASSQEPAGGPTDTQYF. The CDR3, as DNA: TGCGCCAGCAGCCAAGAGCCGGCGGGGGGGCCCACAGATACGCAGTATTTT.

This chain links TRBV29-1 with TRBJ1-6, with 7 bases fitting TRBD1. The CDR3 is made up of 13 amino acids. Looked up from germline, CDR1 is SQVTM and CDR2 is ANQGSEA. J lost 5 bases, V lost 4 bases, and 2 bases had no gene match. CDR3 nucleotides: TGCAGCGTTGGGGACAGTGATAATTCACCCCTCCACTTT. This gives the protein CSVGDSDNSPLHF.

J is TRBJ2-3 and V is TRBV10-3; maybe TRBD2 (5 bases). The CDR3 is 13 residues long. V dropped 5 bases and J dropped 1 base, with 7 bases sitting between them. Germline CDR1 reads ENHRY; CDR2 reads SYGVKD. For the CDR3, the DNA is TGTGCCATCAGTTCCGGGGGCACAGATACGCAGTATTTT. Its protein is CAISSGGTDTQYF.

The chain couples TRBV7-9 to TRBJ1-2, with unresolved D. Trimming took 10 bases from V and 2 from J, leaving 20 bases between them. Germline values: CDR1 SEHNR, CDR2 FQNEAQ (reference sequence). This CDR3 has 15 residues. As DNA, the CDR3 is TGTGCCAACACCACTGGAGCACCAACGAACTATGGCTACACCTTC. Translation: CANTTGAPTNYGYTF.

This chain uses TRBV7-3 with TRBJ2-1; D remains unclear. CDR1 is SGHTA, CDR2 FQGTGA, per germline. The CDR3 spans 14 residues. The V and J ends lost 1 base and 2 bases respectively, with 6 bases between them. Here the CDR3 DNA reads TGTGCCAGCAGCTTAAGCGGAGCCTACAATGAGCAGTTCTTC. Translated: CASSLSGAYNEQFF.

The V and J genes are TRBV7-2 and TRBJ2-2, with D possibly matching TRBD2 (5 bases). This CDR3 contains 16 residues. Germline CDR1 and CDR2: SGHTA and FQGNSA. V was clipped by 4 bases and J by 4 bases, with 16 bases between them. The chain's CDR3 is CASSSSRSGSTGELFF. In DNA form, the CDR3 reads TGTGCCAGCAGCTCCTCCCGGAGCGGAAGCACCGGGGAGCTGTTTTTT. Together with reference TRBV7-2 and TRBJ2-2, the CDR3 gives the full variable domain: GAGVSQSPSNKVTEKGKDVELRCDPISGHTALYWYRQSLGQGLEFLIYFQGNSAPDKSGLPSDRFSAERTGGSVSTLTIQRTQQEDSAVYLCASSSSRSGSTGELFFGEGSRLTVL.

The CDR3 loop reads CASSSVNRDEAFF. The CDR3 DNA sequence: TGTGCCAGCAGCTCGGTGAACAGGGACGAAGCTTTCTTT. This sequence joins TRBV5-5 and TRBJ1-1; the D gene is possibly TRBD1 (6 bases). This CDR3 region has 13 residues. Per germline, CDR1 SGHKS and CDR2 YYEKEE (reference sequence). V was clipped by 3 bases and J by 8 bases, with 14 bases between them.

CDR3 DNA: TGTGCCACTAGTTCAGGGGAGGATACGCAGTATTTT. This codes for CATSSGEDTQYF. The rearrangement uses TRBV10-3 and TRBJ2-3; tentatively, D is TRBD1 (6 bases). This CDR3 contains 12 residues. Germline CDR1 and CDR2: ENHRY and SYGVKD. Trimming removed 10 bases at V and 6 bases at J, with 14 bases between.

This rearrangement joins TRBV15 to TRBJ2-1, with 8 bases lining up with TRBD1. Germline V gene data show CDR1 as LNHNV and CDR2 as YYDKDF (reference sequence). V lost 4 bases, J lost 0 bases, and 5 bases stayed unmatched. This CDR3 has 16 amino acids. The CDR3 loop is CATSTGTGSSYNEQFF. The CDR3 region has the DNA TGTGCCACCAGCACCGGGACAGGAAGCTCCTACAATGAGCAGTTCTTC.

This chain joins TRBV5-1 and TRBJ2-1, with 7 bases identical to TRBD1. Germline V lookup: CDR1 SGHRS, CDR2 YFSETQ. V dropped 3 bases and J dropped 4; count of bases not matched to a gene: 4. The CDR3 loop spans 14 amino acids. CDR3 sequence: CASSSGQEYNEQFF. The CDR3, as DNA: TGCGCCAGCAGCTCCGGACAGGAATACAATGAGCAGTTCTTC.

The chain joins TRBV11-3 to TRBJ1-2, with 12 positions matching TRBD1. Germline loops: CDR1 SGHNT, CDR2 YENEEA. The CDR3 loop spans 15 amino acids. After removal of 5 bases from V and 7 bases from J, the junction contained 8 bases not matched to a gene. The CDR3 loop reads CASSPGTGGKSGYTF. CDR3 coding DNA: TGTGCCAGCAGCCCCGGGACAGGGGGCAAGAGTGGCTACACCTTC.

This clone was seen just once. The J gene is TRBJ2-7, the V gene TRBV18; D may be TRBD1 (5 bases). V was pared by 1 base and J by 3 bases, with 10 bases between. This CDR3 has 14 residues. Germline V lookup: CDR1 KGHSH, CDR2 LQKENI. CDR3 loop: CASSPLDNFYEQYF. The CDR3 DNA reads as TGTGCCAGCTCACCACTGGACAACTTCTACGAGCAGTACTTC.

This chain uses TRBV5-4 with TRBJ1-6; the match to TRBD1 covers 12 bases. The CDR3 has 16 residues. The germline gives CDR1 SGHNT, CDR2 YYREEE (reference sequence). After removal of 3 bases from V and 11 bases from J, the junction contained 9 bases not matched to a gene. The CDR3 is CASSSPGQGALPPLHF. In DNA, the CDR3 is TGTGCCAGCAGCTCCCCGGGACAGGGGGCGCTACCACCCCTCCACTTT.

The gene calls are TRBV5-1 and TRBJ2-1; no clear D gene. The V and J ends lost 0 bases and 6 bases respectively, with 10 bases between them. The CDR3 totals 14 residues. CDR1 is SGHRS, CDR2 YFSETQ, per germline. Here the CDR3 reads CASSLGPPGNEQFF. The CDR3 bases are TGCGCCAGCAGCTTGGGCCCTCCGGGCAATGAGCAGTTCTTC.